This section outlines one T cell receptor (beta chain) sequence together with its context. Antigen unknown. The data originate from a study of naive and memory T cell subsets. The study's findings and limits: A few larger clonotypes appeared in naive repertoires, especially CD8, possibly memory cells re-expressing CD45RA.

The beta constant-region primer was an equimolar mix of two oligonucleotides covering TRBC1 and TRBC2. Ligated cDNA was amplified by four rounds of PCR with nested alpha and beta constant-region primers and SP2. TCRdb re-called the UMI-ligation and nested PCR reads with MiXCR, one entry per CDR3 protein. The sample shows roughly 140,000 distinct CDR3 sequences, about 20% of them seen only once. In germline, CDR1 is LNHNV, CDR2 YYDKDF (reference sequence). The CDR3 loop spans 12 amino acids. Trimming took off 0 bases at V and 5 bases at J, with 5 bases between the two ends. This TCR was sampled from a human donor in good health. The source material was naive CD8+ T cells from blood. This rearrangement joins TRBV15 to TRBJ2-7; D is unclear. CDR3 DNA sequence: TGTGCCACCAGCAGAGAAATAGACGAGCAGTACTTC. Protein: CATSREIDEQYF. Full variable domain (outside the CDR3, taken from reference TRBV15 and TRBJ2-7): DAMVIQNPRYQVTQFGKPVTLSCSQTLNHNVMYWYQQKSSQAPKLLFHYYDKDFNNEADTPDNFQSRRPNTSFCFLDIRSPGLGDTAMYLCATSREIDEQYFGPGTRLTVT.